The T cell receptor (beta chain) described here comes from a study of T cells in Graves' hyperthyroidism and ophthalmopathy (dated by TCRdb to about 2019). The study in broad terms: Peripheral blood was collected at initial diagnosis, before any treatment. To identify distinguishing TCR V-J signatures, a discovery cohort of about 100 patients was used, comprising some 43 with Graves' ophthalmopathy and 55 to 65 with stable Graves' hyperthyroidism. An independent validation cohort of about 20 hyperthyroidism patients and about 16 patients who later progressed to ophthalmopathy tested prospective prediction of ophthalmopathy. The 90 or so discovery patients were randomly split 7:3 into training and test sets. In addition, the study compared T-cell repertoires in thyroid tissue and in blood from several Graves' hyperthyroidism patients. After sampling, hyperthyroidism patients received methimazole starting at 30 mg daily, and ophthalmopathy patients received high-dose intravenous methylprednisolone. The paper describes TCR Vbeta CDR3 sequencing of about 140 peripheral blood samples, made up of roughly 40 ophthalmopathy patients, approximately 76 hyperthyroidism patients and 17 progressor patients.

Moderately to severely active disease, a Clinical Activity Score of at least 3, a NOSPECS grade of at least 4, and a duration under 3 months were present in ophthalmopathy patients. Patients with uncontrolled infections, other autoimmune diseases, pregnancy or lactation were excluded. Diagnoses were based on clinical symptoms, serum thyroxine and TRAb, thyroid ultrasound and orbital computed tomography. PBMCs were separated from roughly 10 ml of fresh peripheral blood using Ficoll-Paque density gradient centrifugation. Total RNA was extracted using Trizol reagent, and RNA quality was assessed on an Agilent 2100 Bioanalyzer. The paper as a whole reports these results and caveats: Most expanded thyroid clonotypes (frequency above 0.001) were also found in blood, which suggests that blood repertoires may mirror thyroid immune responses. In validation, the model predicted progression to ophthalmopathy a median of roughly 6.1 months before onset, with over 60% sensitivity and almost 75% specificity. A 13 V-J signature model separated ophthalmopathy from stable hyperthyroidism, with nearly 90% sensitivity and around 84% specificity in cross-validation and 80%/75% in testing. No statistical method was used to set the sample size in advance, and investigators knew the group allocation.

The TCR beta CDR3 regions were amplified from the RNA transcripts. The first round of RT-PCR for the TCR CDR3 was performed with the HTBI primer set and the Qiagen OneStep RT-PCR kit. Libraries were constructed in a second round of multiplex PCR, after which size selection and purification were carried out. Libraries were sequenced paired-end with 100 bp reads on an Illumina HiSeq2000. From the authors' description of their analysis: SOAPnuke was used to process the raw data, throwing out any read that contained adapters or uncalled bases, had a mean Phred below 15, or lacked an exact constant-primer or identifier match. High-quality paired reads were merged using COPE v1.2.5, and each unique nucleotide sequence was defined as a clonotype. MiTCR v1.1 was used to align clonotypes to the IMGT TRBV, TRBD and TRBJ reference segments. The analysis included only V-J combinations with a frequency above 0.0001, which together covered 99% to 99.2% of the repertoires. The TCS score was defined as F50 (clonal expansion) divided by E x V (chaos), with BLOSUM62-based TCRdist calculated between CDR3 peptides within each V-J. Welch's t-statistics and random forest reduced 500 to 550 V-J features to fewer than 15, which were used in a naive Bayes classifier (R e1071). TCRdb cleaned the public reads at Q25 with fastp, built clones with MiXCR and kept in-frame beta chains. Each entry merges the rows of one CDR3 protein and shows their most common DNA and genes. TCRdb, not the authors, supplied the V and J calls. The sample has about 640,000 distinct CDR3 sequences on record, less than 25% of them singletons. Of the sample, around a third is held by the ten largest clones.

CDR1 and CDR2 are drawn from the germline V gene (reference sequence): LGHDT, YNNKEL. CDR3 length: 15 amino acids, cysteine to phenylalanine. The retained sequence is limited to the CDR3, 45 bases, with the frame set at the first base. V drops 1 base and J drops 3 bases, leaving 13 bases in between. This clonotype showed up just a few times. Its binding antigen is unknown. The record has no base qualities; no much larger clone is one base away. The clonotype was recovered from a man between 25 and 39 years old with Graves' ophthalmopathy. Sequenced: blood. The V and J segments used are TRBV3-1 and TRBJ2-7; no D gene can be assigned with confidence. The sequenced DNA: TGTGCCAGCAGCCAAGCGAATGGGAAGGGCTACGAGCAGTACTTC. Translated, it reads CASSQANGKGYEQYF.